This T cell receptor (beta chain) was obtained from a study of identical twins' blood T cells. Concerning this clonotype: Its antigen remains unknown.

Study-wide results and limits: Top TCRbeta clonotypes were shared more with twin than unrelated donors.

CDR1 and CDR2 (germline): SGDLS, YYNGEE. The CDR3 covers 17 residues. Trimming removed 4 bases from V and 2 bases from J, with 20 bases in between. Libraries were made from RNA as TCR cDNA, using a modified protocol. Authors' analysis steps: Per-library CDR3 reads ranged roughly 2.2 to 3.6 million; clonotypes, ~85,000 to ~550,000. One entry per CDR3 protein results from TCRdb running MiXCR on the 5' RACE reads. The V and J calls were determined by TCRdb, not by the authors. The sample contains a few hundred thousand distinct CDR3 sequences, roughly 28% of which appear only once. Sequenced material: PBMCs. The TCR originated in a woman between 18 and 55 years old in good health. V gene TRBV9 combines with J gene TRBJ2-3; D might be TRBD1 (6 bases). CDR3 protein: CASSSRTDLIDTDTQYF. CDR3 sequence (DNA): TGTGCCAGCAGCTCTCGGACAGACCTTATAGACACAGATACGCAGTATTTT. Combining the CDR3 with reference TRBV9 and TRBJ2-3 gives the whole variable domain DSGVTQTPKHLITATGQRVTLRCSPRSGDLSVYWYQQSLDQGLQFLIQYYNGEERAKGNILERFSAQQFPDLHSELNLSSLELGDSALYFCASSSRTDLIDTDTQYFGPGTRLTVL.